This T cell receptor beta chain was identified during a study of cytomegalovirus exposure and HLA in healthy donors. Germline V lookup: CDR1 GTSNPN, CDR2 SVGIG (reference sequence). With V trimmed by 5 bases and J by 5 bases, 12 bases remained unmatched. There are 15 residues in the CDR3. 13 Jbeta primers and 60 Vbeta primers were used for the PCR. Assay: immunoSEQ multiplex PCR; the TCRdb copy retains only in-frame clones and omits some. In total, the table holds around 52,000 clones. Concerning this clone: Its antigen is unidentified.

Study-level results: Likely technical artifact: a cluster of highly shared sequence variants. In a later analysis, TCR association rates varied by HLA locus: DRB1 most, HLA-C fewest. A later analysis linked a missense DCLRE1C variant to TCR beta V- and J-gene trimming.

The sequenced sample was PBMCs. The rearrangement joins TRBV30 to TRBJ2-7; 10 bases map to TRBD2. This receptor was obtained from a man aged 40-55 years in good health and CMV-seropositive. CDR3 amino acids: CAWGLAGAAYDEQYF. The CDR3 DNA reads as TGTGCCTGGGGCCTAGCGGGGGCGGCGTACGACGAGCAGTACTTC.